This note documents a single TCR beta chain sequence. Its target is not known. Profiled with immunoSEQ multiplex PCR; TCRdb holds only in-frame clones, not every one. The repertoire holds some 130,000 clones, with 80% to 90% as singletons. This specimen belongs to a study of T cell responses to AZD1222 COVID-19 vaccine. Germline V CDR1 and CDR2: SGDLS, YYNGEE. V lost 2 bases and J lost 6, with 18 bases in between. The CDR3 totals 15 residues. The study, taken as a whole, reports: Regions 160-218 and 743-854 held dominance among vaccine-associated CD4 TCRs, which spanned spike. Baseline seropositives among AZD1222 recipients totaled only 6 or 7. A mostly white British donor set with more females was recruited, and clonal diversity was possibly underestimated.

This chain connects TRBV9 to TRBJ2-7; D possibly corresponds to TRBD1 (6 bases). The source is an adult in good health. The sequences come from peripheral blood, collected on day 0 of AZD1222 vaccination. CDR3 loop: CASSVSPGAPIEQYF. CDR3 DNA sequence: TGTGCCAGCAGCGTCTCCCCAGGGGCACCGATCGAGCAGTACTTC.